These 5 T cell receptor beta chains originate from one sample sequenced in a study of blood T cell repertoires in COVID-19. Only in-frame clones appear in the TCRdb table, and some are missing; sequencing was by immunoSEQ multiplex PCR. The profile shows more than 55,000 clones, about 91% of them singletons. The sequencing sample was made of peripheral blood. All receptors derive from a woman between 70 and 85 years old with acute or convalescent COVID-19.

V is TRBV7-3 and J is TRBJ2-3; the match to TRBD2 covers 7 bases. CDR3 length: 16 amino acids. Per germline, CDR1 SGHTA and CDR2 FQGTGA. V lost 5 bases, J lost 5 bases, and 13 bases stayed unmatched. The CDR3 loop is CASSLLTSRRVDTQYF. CDR3 bases: TGTGCCAGCAGCCTCTTGACTAGCAGGAGGGTAGATACGCAGTATTTT.

The gene calls are TRBV28 and TRBJ2-1; TRBD2 might be the D (5 bases). V was shortened by 3 bases and J by 0 bases, with 9 bases between the two germline ends. This CDR3 is built from 15 residues. Per germline, CDR1 MDHEN and CDR2 SYDVKM. CDR3 coding DNA: TGTGCCAGCAGTTTGGAAAGCGGCTCCTACAATGAGCAGTTCTTC. Its translation is CASSLESGSYNEQFF.

This chain connects TRBV29-1 to TRBJ1-2, with 7 bases fitting TRBD1. CDR3 length: 12 residues. J gave up 2 bases and V 5 bases, and 2 bases lay outside the gene matches. Germline loops: CDR1 SQVTM, CDR2 ANQGSEA. The CDR3 spells CSVSTGNYGYTF. The CDR3, as DNA: TGCAGCGTTTCGACAGGGAACTATGGCTACACCTTC.

This chain joins TRBV28 and TRBJ1-5; 7 positions match TRBD1. Germline trimming cut 6 bases from V and 4 bases from J; bases unmatched to any gene: 9. From germline, CDR1 is MDHEN and CDR2 SYDVKM. This CDR3 is built from 15 residues. The CDR3 coding sequence is TGTGCCAGCAGGGCACAGGGGCCGGGGAATCAGCCCCAGCATTTT. Amino acid sequence: CASRAQGPGNQPQHF.

The rearrangement links TRBV27 to TRBJ2-1; 9 bases are shared with TRBD1. Germline CDR1 and CDR2: MNHEY and SMNVEV (reference sequence). CDR3 length equals 20 residues. Trimming at V came to 1 base and at J to 3 bases, leaving 16 bases not matched to a gene. The CDR3 region has the DNA TGTGCCAGCAGTTTATTTCGGGGACAGGGTTCTGTATTGGGCTACAATGAGCAGTTCTTC. Protein: CASSLFRGQGSVLGYNEQFF.